This section outlines one TCR beta chain sequence together with its context. This clonotype was picked up a small number of times. Its antigen is currently not known. There are no base qualities to consult, and no much larger clone falls within one base. The cysteine opens and the phenylalanine closes a CDR3 of 11 amino acids. CDR3 DNA is the only sequence kept; it has 33 bases, read in frame from the first base. In the germline V gene (reference sequence), CDR1 corresponds to DFQATT and CDR2 to SNEGSKA. V is pared back by 6 bases and J by 8 bases, with 13 bases lying between the germline termini. The data belong to a study of T-cell memory formation after mild COVID-19 (dated by TCRdb to about 2021). Describing the broader study: TCR sequence clusters from the two donors were found to be largely donor specific. In two donors, T-cell clones that expanded and contracted after mild COVID-19 were tracked by sequencing TCRalpha and TCRbeta repertoires over time. The cohort was made up of two young adult volunteers, one female and one male, who were previously healthy.

Sequencing instrument: Illumina NovaSeq 6000. cDNA libraries for TCRalpha and TCRbeta were prepared by 5'RACE using constant-segment primers, with sample barcodes and unique molecular identifiers added. Trizol reagent was used to extract RNA from every sample. The libraries were amplified in two PCR steps, and the second step added a second sample barcode and Illumina TruSeq adapters. Sequencing of the libraries was done on an Illumina NovaSeq, producing 2 x 150 bp paired-end reads. The paper's data handling went like this. With migec v1.2.7, reads were demultiplexed and then collapsed into UMI-guided consensus sequences. Using mixcr v2.1.11, the UMI consensuses were aligned to TRA and TRB V and J templates and assembled into clonotypes. Expanded or contracted clonotypes were those called significant by both edgeR and NoisET, with noise models trained on biological replicates. For edgeR calls, a false discovery rate-adjusted p below 0.01 and a log2 fold-change threshold of 1 were applied. As an exploratory analysis of dynamics, max-normalized trajectories of the 1000 most abundant clonotypes were examined with PCA combined with hierarchical clustering. Separately sequenced CD4+ and CD8+ repertoires were used to assign a CD4 or CD8 phenotype to each responding clone. TCRdb reprocessing: public reads trimmed at Q25 with fastp, clones called with MiXCR, in-frame beta chains kept. CDR3 protein sequences are deduplicated, and each keeps its most common genes and DNA. TCRdb's processing, not the study's, gives the V and J calls here. Counted in this sample were almost 550,000 distinct CDR3 sequences; about 20% of them appeared once. The top ten constitute around 12% of the sample.

Study-wide findings and limitations: Some responding clones were detected in pre-infection memory, suggesting pre-existing cross-reactive memory T cells joined the SARS-CoV-2 response. Contracting CD4+ clones turned up mainly in the CM and EM memory subsets, whereas EMRA was where CD8+ clones were enriched. From day 15 to 85, contracting clones showed balanced CD4/CD8 phenotypes, whereas a second wave of clones that expanded from day 15 to 37 leaned towards CD4+. The second-wave clones that peaked on day 37 were not confirmed to be SARS-CoV-2 specific. Only two mild cases were covered in the study, and larger cohorts including severe cases with pre-infection samples were considered necessary.

Ficoll-Paque density gradient centrifugation was the method used to isolate PBMCs. Material for sequencing was PBMCs or a T cell subset sorted from them (not recorded which). The chain is encoded by TRBV20-1 joined to TRBJ1-2, with the D gene call left open. This sequence originates from an adult woman who had mild COVID-19 (a few samples of this study predate the infection). The sample titles of this study are shuffled in the database, so cell type and time point are left out; the donor was told from shared clones. CDR3 loop: CSANGLKGYTF. The sequenced DNA is TGCAGTGCCAATGGACTGAAGGGCTACACCTTC.